The text below deals with one TCR beta chain. This sample is drawn from a study of blood T cell repertoires in COVID-19. Study information: In each case, the material was cDNA or gDNA derived from T cells, B-cell-depleted T cells, or PBMCs.

Libraries were prepared by immunoSEQ multiplex PCR; TCRdb keeps only in-frame clonotypes and omits some of them. The data show about 140,000 clones, 80% to 85% seen once. There are 16 residues in the CDR3. V was clipped by 0 bases and J by 4 bases; unmatched bases: 7. In germline, CDR1 is SGHNT, CDR2 YYREEE (reference sequence). The rearrangement links TRBV5-4 to TRBJ1-5; 7 bases map to TRBD1. This clonotype originated in a woman between 55 and 75 years old with active or convalescent COVID-19. Sequenced material: peripheral blood. The CDR3 spells CASSLEGGRGNQPQHF. CDR3 coding DNA: TGTGCCAGCAGCTTGGAGGGGGGCAGGGGGAATCAGCCCCAGCATTTT.